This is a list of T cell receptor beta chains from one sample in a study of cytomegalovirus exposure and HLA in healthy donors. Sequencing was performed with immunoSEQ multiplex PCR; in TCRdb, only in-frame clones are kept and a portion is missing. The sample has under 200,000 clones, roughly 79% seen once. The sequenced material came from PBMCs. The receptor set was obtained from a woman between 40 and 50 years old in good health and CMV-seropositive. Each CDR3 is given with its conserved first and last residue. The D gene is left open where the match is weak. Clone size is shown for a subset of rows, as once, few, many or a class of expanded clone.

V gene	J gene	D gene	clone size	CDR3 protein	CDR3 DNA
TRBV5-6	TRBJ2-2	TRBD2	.	CASSYTGLAGIGELFF	TGTGCCAGCAGCTACACGGGACTAGCGGGGATCGGGGAGCTGTTTTTT
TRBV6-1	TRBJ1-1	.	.	CASFPTGPTEAFF	TGTGCCAGTTTCCCGACAGGCCCCACTGAAGCTTTCTTT
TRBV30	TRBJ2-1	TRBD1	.	CAWRDRDEQFF	TGTGCCTGGAGAGACAGGGATGAGCAGTTCTTC
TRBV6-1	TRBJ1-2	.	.	CASSELTYSLQGISYGYTF	TGTGCCAGCAGTGAATTAACGTATTCGCTACAGGGCATCTCCTATGGCTACACCTTC
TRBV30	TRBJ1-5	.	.	CAWSGRGPNQPQHF	TGTGCCTGGAGTGGCAGGGGCCCCAATCAGCCCCAGCATTTT
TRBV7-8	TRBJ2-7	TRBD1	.	CASSRDRVDEQYF	TGTGCCAGCAGCCGTGACAGGGTGGACGAGCAGTACTTC
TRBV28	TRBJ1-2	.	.	CASSSPVRFDYTF	TGTGCCAGCAGTTCCCCAGTGAGGTTTGACTACACCTTC
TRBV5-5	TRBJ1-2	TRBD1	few	CASSIVSGQDHRRYTF	TGTGCCAGCAGCATCGTATCGGGACAGGACCATAGACGCTACACCTTC
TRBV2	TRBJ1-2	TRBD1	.	CASNRGRDGYTF	TGTGCCAGCAACAGGGGAAGGGATGGCTACACCTTC
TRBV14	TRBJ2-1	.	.	CASSRGGSYNEQFF	TGTGCCAGCAGCCGAGGGGGCTCCTACAATGAGCAGTTCTTC